These T cell receptor beta chains were read from a single sample in a study of response to subunit inactivated influenza vaccine. TCRdb re-derived calls from the RT-PCR reads in MiXCR, one entry per CDR3 protein. The repertoire holds some 500,000 distinct CDR3 sequences, over 25% seen once, with about 1.9% in the top ten. Source: CD4+ T cells sorted from PBMCs, taken 5 to 6 days after vaccination. Source of these receptors: a man between 45 and 60 years old who received an inactivated influenza vaccine. Both conserved end residues are part of each CDR3. D genes are given only for firm matches. The size entry is marked missing in some rows and otherwise reads once, few, many or a size class.

D gene | clone size | J gene | V gene | CDR3 protein | CDR3 DNA
TRBD1 | - | TRBJ1-1 | TRBV7-9 | CASSPTGMFTEAFF | TGTGCCAGCAGCCCGACAGGGATGTTTACTGAAGCTTTCTTT
- | many | TRBJ2-1 | TRBV5-1 | CASSLEKGFNEQFF | TGCGCCAGCAGCTTGGAGAAAGGTTTCAATGAGCAGTTCTTC
- | - | TRBJ2-7 | TRBV6-5 | CASSFLVSGDEQYF | TGTGCCAGCAGTTTCTTAGTTTCAGGGGACGAGCAGTACTTC
TRBD1 | few | TRBJ1-1 | TRBV6-2/TRBV6-3 | CASNDRAANTEAFF | TGTGCCAGCAACGACAGGGCGGCGAACACTGAAGCTTTCTTT
- | few | TRBJ2-7 | TRBV2 | CASSEAYEQYF | TGTGCCAGCTCAGAAGCCTACGAGCAGTACTTC
- | few | TRBJ2-7 | TRBV9 | CASSLRDVSYEQYF | TGTGCCAGCAGCCTCCGGGACGTTTCCTACGAGCAGTACTTC
- | - | TRBJ1-2 | TRBV7-8 | CASSLASVPVYGYTF | TGTGCCAGCAGCTTAGCGTCCGTCCCGGTTTATGGCTACACCTTC
- | many | TRBJ1-6 | TRBV2 | CASCRWSYNSPLHF | TGTGCCAGCTGTCGCTGGTCCTATAATTCACCCCTCCACTTT
TRBD1 | - | TRBJ2-7 | TRBV15 | CATSRRAGTGVYEQYF | TGTGCCACCAGCAGGCGAGCCGGGACAGGGGTTTACGAGCAGTACTTC
- | - | TRBJ2-7 | TRBV20-1 | CSALDGVTYEQYF | TGCAGTGCGCTGGACGGTGTGACCTACGAGCAGTACTTC
- | many | TRBJ2-1 | TRBV19 | CASRQYNEQFF | TGTGCCAGTAGACAGTACAATGAGCAGTTCTTC
TRBD2 | few | TRBJ2-3 | TRBV10-3 | CAISESSPSGGDTQYF | TGTGCCATCAGTGAGTCGTCCCCCTCGGGGGGGGATACGCAGTATTTT
TRBD1 | few | TRBJ1-1 | TRBV20-1 | CSARDPRQGNTEAFF | TGCAGTGCTAGAGATCCGAGACAGGGGAACACTGAAGCTTTCTTT
- | - | TRBJ2-5 | TRBV5-1 | CASSVEGRGETQYF | TGCGCCAGCAGCGTCGAGGGACGAGGAGAGACCCAGTACTTC
- | - | TRBJ2-1 | TRBV7-2 | CASSLRRGMGQFF | TGTGCCAGCAGCTTACGCCGGGGGATGGGGCAGTTCTTC
TRBD2 | - | TRBJ2-3 | TRBV12-3/TRBV12-4 | CASSLAGRATDTQYF | TGTGCCAGCAGTTTAGCCGGGAGGGCCACGGATACGCAGTATTTT
- | few | TRBJ2-1 | TRBV6-2/TRBV6-3 | CASSPREGTPNYNEQFF | TGTGCCAGCAGTCCCCGAGAAGGGACTCCGAACTACAATGAGCAGTTCTTC
TRBD1 | few | TRBJ2-7 | TRBV20-1 | CSARNRQGYEQYF | TGCAGTGCTAGAAACCGACAGGGTTACGAGCAGTACTTC
- | few | TRBJ1-5 | TRBV20-1 | CSAREEDQPQHF | TGCAGTGCTAGAGAGGAGGATCAGCCCCAGCATTTT
- | many | TRBJ2-7 | TRBV7-8 | CASSFRAGPSYEQYF | TGTGCCAGCAGCTTTAGAGCAGGGCCCTCCTACGAGCAGTACTTC
- | - | TRBJ1-5 | TRBV21-1 | CASRTGQESGNQPQHF | TGTGCCAGCAGGACGGGACAGGAGTCTGGCAATCAGCCCCAGCATTTT
- | - | TRBJ2-6 | TRBV13 | CARRLGYGGESGANVLTF | TGTGCCCGCAGGCTTGGGTACGGGGGAGAGTCTGGGGCCAACGTCCTGACTTTC
TRBD2 | - | TRBJ2-6 | TRBV7-6 | CASSPTSPGLAGVFGANVLTF | TGTGCCAGCAGCCCCACTAGCCCGGGACTAGCGGGAGTTTTTGGGGCCAACGTCCTGACTTTC
TRBD2 | - | TRBJ2-7 | TRBV5-6 | CASSLNLAGDYEQYF | TGTGCCAGCAGCTTGAATCTAGCGGGAGACTACGAGCAGTACTTC
- | few | TRBJ1-4 | TRBV29-1 | CSAADVKKLFF | TGCAGCGCTGCGGACGTGAAAAAACTGTTTTTT
- | - | TRBJ2-6 | TRBV5-8 | CASSRARLSSGANVLTF | TGTGCCAGCAGCCGGGCCAGATTGAGCTCTGGGGCCAACGTCCTGACTTTC
TRBD1 | few | TRBJ2-3 | TRBV4-3 | CASRRTGFSEDTQYF | TGCGCCAGCAGACGGACAGGGTTTTCCGAAGATACGCAGTATTTT
- | - | TRBJ1-2 | TRBV10-3 | CAISVGHGGYTF | TGTGCCATCAGTGTGGGTCACGGCGGCTACACCTTC
TRBD2 | few | TRBJ2-1 | TRBV20-1 | CSARFRGSSYNEQFF | TGCAGTGCTAGATTTCGCGGGAGCTCCTACAATGAGCAGTTCTTC
- | - | TRBJ2-3 | TRBV29-1 | CSVTIGEGDTQYF | TGCAGCGTTACAATAGGGGAAGGAGATACGCAGTATTTT
TRBD2 | - | TRBJ2-1 | TRBV7-2 | CASSTGLAGAWQFF | TGTGCCAGCAGCACGGGACTAGCGGGAGCTTGGCAGTTCTTC
- | few | TRBJ2-7 | TRBV9 | CASSETGTAVYEQYF | TGTGCCAGCAGCGAAACCGGGACGGCAGTCTACGAGCAGTACTTC
- | many | TRBJ2-7 | TRBV28 | CASSLFPQGRGEQYF | TGTGCCAGCAGTTTATTCCCCCAGGGTAGAGGCGAGCAGTACTTC
- | few | TRBJ2-1 | TRBV4-2 | CASSQVTPYNEQFF | TGTGCCAGCAGCCAAGTGACACCTTACAATGAGCAGTTCTTC
- | few | TRBJ1-1 | TRBV20-1 | CSAVPHTEAFF | TGCAGTGCTGTACCCCACACTGAAGCTTTCTTT
TRBD2 | few | TRBJ2-7 | TRBV7-9 | CASTLAASGSYEQYF | TGTGCCAGCACTCTAGCGGCTAGCGGCTCCTACGAGCAGTACTTC
TRBD2 | - | TRBJ2-3 | TRBV11-2 | CASSFSGRKRTQYF | TGTGCCAGCAGCTTTAGCGGGAGGAAGAGAACGCAGTATTTT
- | - | TRBJ2-1 | TRBV3-1 | CASSQGGSYPPNEQFF | TGTGCCAGCAGCCAAGGCGGATCTTACCCCCCTAATGAGCAGTTCTTC
TRBD2 | - | TRBJ2-3 | TRBV20-1 | CSAGSGGSTDTQYF | TGCAGTGCTGGGAGCGGGGGGAGCACAGATACGCAGTATTTT
- | - | TRBJ1-5 | TRBV12-3/TRBV12-4 | CASRIQGNQPQHF | TGTGCCAGCAGGATACAGGGAAATCAGCCCCAGCATTTT
- | few | TRBJ1-4 | TRBV9 | CASSVEGGLNEKLFF | TGTGCCAGCAGCGTAGAGGGGGGGTTGAATGAAAAACTGTTTTTT
- | few | TRBJ2-5 | TRBV7-9 | CASSLDSTKAKETQYF | TGTGCCAGCAGCTTAGATTCGACCAAGGCGAAAGAGACCCAGTACTTC
TRBD1 | few | TRBJ2-2 | TRBV9 | CASSVAPGGNTGELFF | TGTGCCAGCAGCGTAGCCCCAGGGGGCAACACCGGGGAGCTGTTTTTT
TRBD2 | - | TRBJ2-1 | TRBV5-1 | CASSFDPTSGQLWSYNEQFF | TGCGCCAGCAGCTTTGACCCGACTAGCGGGCAGCTATGGTCCTACAATGAGCAGTTCTTC
TRBD1 | - | TRBJ2-7 | TRBV18 | CASSPPATGDEQYF | TGTGCCAGCTCACCACCGGCGACAGGGGACGAGCAGTACTTC
- | few | TRBJ2-1 | TRBV28 | CASSFPPIHSLEQFF | TGTGCCAGCAGTTTCCCCCCTATACATTCGCTTGAGCAGTTCTTC
TRBD1 | few | TRBJ2-5 | TRBV20-1 | CSARVPQGSGETQYF | TGCAGTGCTAGAGTCCCACAGGGGTCTGGCGAGACCCAGTACTTC
- | - | TRBJ2-2 | TRBV28 | CASTRVAGELFF | TGTGCCAGTACCAGGGTAGCCGGGGAGCTGTTTTTT
- | - | TRBJ2-7 | TRBV20-1 | CSARATYEQYF | TGCAGTGCTAGAGCTACATACGAGCAGTACTTC
- | many | TRBJ2-5 | TRBV20-1 | CSARKPGRIETQYF | TGCAGTGCTAGAAAGCCGGGGCGGATCGAGACCCAGTACTTC
TRBD1 | - | TRBJ2-7 | TRBV7-2 | CASSSHRGGEQYF | TGTGCCAGCAGCTCCCACAGGGGTGGCGAGCAGTACTTC
TRBD1 | few | TRBJ2-7 | TRBV10-3 | CAIRGQNEQYF | TGTGCCATCAGGGGACAGAACGAGCAGTACTTC
- | - | TRBJ1-2 | TRBV20-1 | CSASGGYGYTF | TGCAGTGCTAGTGGAGGGTATGGCTACACTTTC
- | few | TRBJ2-7 | TRBV5-1 | CASSGDAGNEQYF | TGCGCCAGCAGCGGGGATGCAGGGAACGAGCAGTACTTC
TRBD2 | few | TRBJ2-1 | TRBV5-1 | CASSYGTSGVGGNEQFF | TGCGCCAGCAGCTACGGGACTAGCGGGGTGGGGGGAAATGAGCAGTTCTTC
TRBD1 | - | TRBJ2-7 | TRBV4-2 | CASSPPGQNYEQYF | TGTGCCAGCAGCCCACCGGGACAGAACTACGAGCAGTACTTC
- | many | TRBJ1-5 | TRBV12-3/TRBV12-4 | CASSWGVNQPQHF | TGTGCCAGCAGTTGGGGGGTCAATCAGCCCCAGCATTTT
- | few | TRBJ1-2 | TRBV10-3 | CAISPQGGYGYTF | TGTGCCATCAGTCCTCAGGGCGGCTATGGCTACACCTTC
- | - | TRBJ2-2 | TRBV11-1 | CASSIERKGTGELFF | TGTGCCAGCAGCATAGAACGGAAGGGCACCGGGGAGCTGTTTTTT